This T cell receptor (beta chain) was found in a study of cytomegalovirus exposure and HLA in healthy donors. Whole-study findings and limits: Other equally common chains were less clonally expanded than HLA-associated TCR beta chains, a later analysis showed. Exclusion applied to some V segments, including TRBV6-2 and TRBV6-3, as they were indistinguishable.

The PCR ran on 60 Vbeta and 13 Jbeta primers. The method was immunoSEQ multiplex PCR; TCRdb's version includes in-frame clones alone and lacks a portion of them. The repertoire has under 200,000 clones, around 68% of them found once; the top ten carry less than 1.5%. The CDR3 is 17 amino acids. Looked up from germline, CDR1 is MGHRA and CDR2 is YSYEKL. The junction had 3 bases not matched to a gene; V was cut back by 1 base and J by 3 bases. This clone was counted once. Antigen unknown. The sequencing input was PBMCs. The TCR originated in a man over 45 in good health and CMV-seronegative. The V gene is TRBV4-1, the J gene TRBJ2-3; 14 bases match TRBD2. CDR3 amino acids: CASSQGTSGGLTDTQYF. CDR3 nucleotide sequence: TGCGCCAGCAGCCAAGGGACTAGCGGGGGGTTGACAGATACGCAGTATTTT.